The 18 T cell receptor beta chains reported below all come from one sample, sequenced in a study of T cell responses to AZD1222 COVID-19 vaccine. Sequencing was performed with immunoSEQ multiplex PCR; in TCRdb, only in-frame clones are kept and a portion is missing. The sample carries about 140,000 clones, nearly 95% recorded once. Sequenced material: peripheral blood, taken 28 days after the second AZD1222 dose. These TCRs come from an adult who received the AZD1222 COVID-19 vaccine.

The chain couples TRBV7-9 to TRBJ1-1; D is perhaps TRBD1 (5 bases). V was trimmed by 3 bases and J by 5 bases, leaving 13 bases between them. The CDR3 has 14 residues. The germline V gene has CDR1 SEHNR and CDR2 FQNEAQ (reference sequence). The CDR3 region is CASSLVPGGTEAFF. The CDR3 DNA follows: TGTGCCAGCAGCTTGGTCCCGGGGGGGACTGAAGCTTTCTTT.

The chain links TRBV20-1 to TRBJ2-3, with unresolved D. CDR1 and CDR2 (germline): DFQATT, SNEGSKA (reference sequence). The length of the CDR3 is 11 residues. The V end was cut by 0 bases, the J end by 7 bases, with 5 bases between. CDR3 DNA: TGCAGTGCTAGAGATCTGAATACGCAGTATTTT. Translation gives CSARDLNTQYF.

The chain is built from TRBV18 and TRBJ2-7, with unresolved D. The ends were cut back, 2 bases at V and 2 bases at J, with 7 bases in the middle. The length of the CDR3 is 13 residues. CDR1 is KGHSH and CDR2 is LQKENI in the germline V gene. CDR3 DNA: TGTGCCAGCTCACCAAACGCCGCCTACGAGCAGTACTTC. Translated: CASSPNAAYEQYF.

The chain has TRBV28 and TRBJ1-1; the match to TRBD1 covers 10 bases. The J segment lost 5 bases and the V segment lost 6 bases, leaving 6 bases of the junction unmatched. Germline CDR1 MDHEN, CDR2 SYDVKM. The CDR3 spans 14 residues. The CDR3 DNA reads TGTGCCAGCAGCCCGGGACAGGGGTGGACTGAAGCTTTCTTT. Translated, it gives CASSPGQGWTEAFF.

This clone came up once. The V call is TRBV28, the J call TRBJ2-7, with D possibly TRBD2 on 6 matching bases. From germline, CDR1 is MDHEN and CDR2 SYDVKM. Trimming stripped 6 bases from V and 6 bases from J, with 21 bases between. There are 15 residues in the CDR3. The CDR3 DNA reads as TGTGCCAGCAGCTCCGGCGACGGGAGAGGTCCCGAGCAGTACTTC. It specifies CASSSGDGRGPEQYF.

The chain combines TRBV27 with TRBJ2-7; D perhaps matches TRBD1 (7 bases). This CDR3 has 16 residues. The germline CDR1 and CDR2 sequences are MNHEY and SMNVEV (reference sequence). With 6 bases removed from V and 2 bases from J, the gap between germline ends came to 20 bases. The CDR3 DNA is TGTGCCAGCAGCCCGAGTTCGGGGGACAGACCCTACGAGCAGTACTTC. Translated, it gives CASSPSSGDRPYEQYF.

The gene calls are TRBV6-5 and TRBJ2-3, with TRBD2 identical over 14 bases. The germline V gene encodes CDR1 MNHEY and CDR2 SVGAGI. The J segment lost 1 base and the V segment lost 10 bases, leaving 4 bases of the junction unmatched. There are 15 residues in the CDR3. This chain's CDR3 is CATQGLAGGTDTQYF. CDR3 DNA: TGTGCCACCCAGGGACTAGCGGGGGGCACAGATACGCAGTATTTT.

This sequence joins TRBV3-1 (or the pseudogene TRBV3-2) and TRBJ1-1; D remains ambiguous. The CDR3 is 12 amino acids. Between the trimmed V and J ends, which lost 5 bases and 5 bases, there was a span of 9 bases. Germline values: CDR1 LGHDT, CDR2 YNNKEL (reference sequence). The CDR3 region is CASSSPETEAFF. The CDR3 DNA reads TGTGCCAGCAGCTCCCCAGAGACTGAAGCTTTCTTT.

The chain joins TRBV6-5 to TRBJ2-2; D not resolved. Germline V gene data show CDR1 as MNHEY and CDR2 as SVGAGI. The CDR3 contains 13 residues. V was pared by 7 bases and J by 12 bases, with 18 bases between. CDR3: CASTTGPRVQLFF. As DNA, the CDR3 is TGTGCCAGCACTACCGGGCCCAGAGTACAGCTGTTTTTT.

The chain is built from TRBV7-3 and TRBJ2-1; D gene uncertain. Germline CDR1 reads SGHTA; CDR2 reads FQGTGA. This CDR3 spans 13 amino acids. V was pared by 3 bases and J by 4 bases, with 7 bases between. The CDR3 region has the DNA TGTGCCAGCAGCTTTTCCAGTTACAATGAGCAGTTCTTC. Protein: CASSFSSYNEQFF.

The chain employs TRBV5-8 and TRBJ2-7, with a tentative D call TRBD1 (5 bases). Germline values: CDR1 SGHTS, CDR2 YDEGEE. This CDR3 is 16 amino acids long. V was clipped by 4 bases and J by 3 bases, with 20 bases between them. The CDR3 sequence is CASSLEGVVRIYEQYF. The DNA of the CDR3 is TGTGCCAGCAGCCTAGAAGGGGTTGTCAGGATCTACGAGCAGTACTTC.

The chain links TRBV5-4 to TRBJ2-3; 7 bases line up with TRBD1. Germline trimming cut 4 bases from V and 2 bases from J; bases unmatched to any gene: 4. There are 14 residues in the CDR3. Germline lookup yields CDR1 SGHNT and CDR2 YYREEE (reference sequence). The CDR3 DNA sequence: TGTGCCAGCAGCACGGGGACAGTCACAGATACGCAGTATTTT. This sequence encodes CASSTGTVTDTQYF.

The chain joins TRBV2 to TRBJ1-3; D not resolved. Germline CDR1 is SNHLY and CDR2 is FYNNEI. This CDR3 contains 16 residues. V was cut by 0 bases and J by 4 bases, with 13 bases left in between. CDR3 protein: CASSEAIWRKGNTIYF. CDR3 sequence (DNA): TGTGCCAGCAGTGAAGCTATTTGGAGGAAGGGAAACACCATATATTTT. Based on the CDR3 plus reference TRBV2 and TRBJ1-3, the full variable domain is EPEVTQTPSHQVTQMGQEVILRCVPISNHLYFYWYRQILGQKVEFLVSFYNNEISEKSEIFDDQFSVERPDGSNFTLKIRSTKLEDSAMYFCASSEAIWRKGNTIYFGEGSWLTVV.

The V gene is TRBV9, the J gene TRBJ1-5; 9 bases map to TRBD1. Losses at the gene ends were 3 bases for V and 3 bases for J; bases not matched to a gene: 13. Germline V CDR1 and CDR2: SGDLS, YYNGEE. The CDR3 length is 18 residues. This CDR3 is CASSASDRGWGTNQPQHF. In nucleotides, the CDR3 is TGTGCCAGCAGCGCCTCGGACAGGGGATGGGGTACCAATCAGCCCCAGCATTTT.

In this sample, this clone turned up once. V usage is TRBV7-2 and J usage is TRBJ1-2, with D perhaps TRBD1 (6 bases). V lost 1 base to trimming and J lost 4 bases, with 10 bases between them. Germline V lookup: CDR1 SGHTA, CDR2 FQGNSA. The CDR3 is made up of 14 amino acids. Here the CDR3 reads CASSLGGPGYGYTF. CDR3 DNA: TGTGCCAGCAGCTTAGGGGGGCCGGGCTATGGCTACACCTTC.

This chain connects TRBV2 to TRBJ1-2; no definite D call. Looked up from germline, CDR1 is SNHLY and CDR2 is FYNNEI. Between the trimmed V and J ends, which lost 4 bases and 8 bases, there was a span of 11 bases. This CDR3 region has 12 residues. The CDR3 loop is CASSGNRRGYTF. CDR3 coding DNA: TGTGCCAGCAGTGGAAACAGACGGGGCTACACCTTC.

V usage is TRBV7-2 and J usage is TRBJ2-5; 8 nucleotides line up with TRBD1. This CDR3 has 14 amino acids. J gave up 4 bases and V 6 bases, and 7 bases lay outside the gene matches. Germline loops: CDR1 SGHTA, CDR2 FQGNSA. The DNA of the CDR3 is TGTGCCAGCAGTTTCAGGACAGGGCCAGAGACCCAGTACTTC. Its translation is CASSFRTGPETQYF.

The rearrangement uses TRBV7-9 and TRBJ1-2, with D perhaps matching TRBD1 (6 bases). This CDR3 spans 16 amino acids. Trimming stripped 4 bases from V and 3 bases from J, with 18 bases between. Germline lookup yields CDR1 SEHNR and CDR2 FQNEAQ (reference sequence). The CDR3 nucleotides are TGTGCCAGCAGCTCGGCGGGACAACGTTATCACTATGGCTACACCTTC. This sequence encodes CASSSAGQRYHYGYTF.